One TCR beta chain is described in this entry. Its target antigen remains unknown. The sample holds no much larger clone one base away, and base qualities are not on file. Reading from cysteine to phenylalanine, the CDR3 counts 14 amino acids. Only the CDR3 DNA stays, 42 bases, in frame from base 1. V is shortened by 8 bases, J by 2 bases, and the region joining them spans 12 bases. The CDR1 and CDR2 encoded by the germline V gene (reference sequence) are WNHNN and SYGVQD. One collaborating source in Seattle enrolled patients while the patients were actively infected and followed the patients over time throughout the course of disease. Each collaborating institution followed its own protocols to collect whole blood in K2EDTA tubes. For TCRbeta analysis, collaborators shipped samples as frozen whole blood, isolated PBMCs, or DNA extracted from either of those sample types. These data come from a study of blood T cell repertoires in COVID-19 (dated by TCRdb to the early 2020s). About the investigation overall: Collaborator samples came from the United States, Italy and Spain and covered acute and convalescent phases of COVID-19. A de-identified subject ID, COVID-19 status, age in years and sex were almost always included in the sample metadata. Where HLA class I and class II types were available, the types were taken from metadata supplied by the sample provider, not from assay-based typing. The repertoires were released in a freely available public database intended as a resource for research on the immune response to SARS-CoV-2. Samples came from the ongoing ImmuneRACE study (first 160 participants) plus 1,254 subjects from 6 global collaborators. Subjects who had been exposed to COVID-19, were actively infected with it, or had recovered from it provided the deeply sampled blood TCRbeta repertoires that made up the dataset. The prospective study material was composed of cDNA or gDNA derived from T cells, B-cell-depleted T cells, or PBMCs. Results and caveats for the whole study, not just this receptor: Clinical and demographic metadata were provided uncurated, with the amount varying by source and participant.

TCRbeta CDR3 regions were amplified from genomic DNA using the immunoSEQ Assay, a bias-controlled multiplex PCR. In the paper's pipeline: Within the assay, amplification of reference gene primers was used to estimate how many nucleated cells each sample contained. To quantify the absolute abundance of each unique TCRbeta CDR3 rearrangement, sequence reads were collapsed and filtered. For each sample, productive Simpson clonality was calculated as the square root of Simpson's diversity index across productive rearrangements. Entries here come from immuneACCESS through TCRdb and include only in-frame sequences with V and J called. Some clones fail to appear in such tables; in the studies checked, an unresolved V gene covers under half of the shortfall, and the cause of the remainder is unknown. That table gives V, J and clone size, and the DNA gave D and trimming. The sample contains roughly 460,000 clones, roughly 90% of them found a single time. 0.8% to 0.9% of the sample is taken by the ten largest.

This chain joins TRBV10-1 to TRBJ2-2, and the D gene may be TRBD1, 5 bases matching. The clonotype was recovered from a man aged 18 to 30 with COVID-19, enrolled during active disease. Sequencing was done on a sample of peripheral blood. The nucleotides are TGCGCCAGCGGAGCAGGGCATAACACCGGGGAGCTGTTTTTT. Translated, this is CASGAGHNTGELFF.